The 9 T cell receptor beta chains presented below share a single source sample, sequenced in a study of T cell responses to AZD1222 COVID-19 vaccine. Only in-frame clones appear in the TCRdb table, and some are missing; sequencing was by immunoSEQ multiplex PCR. Of around 130,000 clones listed, about 86% are singletons. Sequences were derived from peripheral blood, sampled on day 0 of AZD1222 vaccination. The receptors stem from an adult in good health.

V is TRBV5-6 and J is TRBJ2-5, with TRBD1 matching 12 bases. The CDR3 totals 16 residues. The germline CDR1 and CDR2 sequences are SGHDT and YYEEEE. J was trimmed by 4 bases and V by 3 bases; bases with no gene match: 7. CDR3 region: CASSSYRDRGRETQYF. The CDR3 DNA reads as TGTGCCAGCAGCTCCTACCGGGACAGGGGGCGAGAGACCCAGTACTTC.

This sequence joins TRBV7-7 and TRBJ1-5, with D possibly being TRBD1 (6 bases). The CDR3 consists of 13 residues. Trimming removed 2 bases from V and 10 bases from J, with 12 bases in between. Germline V gene data show CDR1 as SSHAT and CDR2 as FNYEAQ (reference sequence). CDR3 residues: CASSLQEGGPQHF. CDR3 DNA: TGTGCCAGCAGCTTACAGGAGGGGGGCCCCCAGCATTTT.

V and J are TRBV5-5 and TRBJ2-2; 7 nucleotides align to TRBD2. This CDR3 is built from 16 residues. Unmatched junction bases numbered 14, after V lost 4 bases and J lost 8 bases. Germline values: CDR1 SGHKS, CDR2 YYEKEE (reference sequence). The DNA for the CDR3 is TGTGCCAGCAGCACCGGAGGGACTACGAAAGGGGGGGAGCTGTTTTTT. It yields the protein CASSTGGTTKGGELFF.

The chain has TRBV6-5 and TRBJ1-3, with TRBD1 matching 8 bases. With V trimmed by 7 bases and J by 0 bases, 5 bases remained unmatched. The germline gives CDR1 MNHEY, CDR2 SVGAGI. This CDR3 region has 15 residues. As DNA, the CDR3 is TGTGCCAGCATTAACAGGGGGAGCTCTGGAAACACCATATATTTT. It codes for CASINRGSSGNTIYF.

V usage is TRBV30 and J usage is TRBJ1-6; D perhaps matches TRBD1 (5 bases). CDR3 size: 14 residues. Germline lookup yields CDR1 GTSNPN and CDR2 SVGIG (reference sequence). V lost 4 bases to trimming and J lost 9 bases, with 16 bases between them. The CDR3 protein is CAWMGRGRGSPLHF. The CDR3 bases are TGTGCCTGGATGGGCCGAGGTAGGGGTTCACCCCTCCACTTT.

V is TRBV5-4 and J is TRBJ2-2, with 7 bases identical to TRBD2. V lost 4 bases, J lost 0 bases, and 6 bases stayed unmatched. The CDR3 is made up of 16 amino acids. In germline, CDR1 is SGHNT, CDR2 YYREEE (reference sequence). The CDR3 region has the DNA TGTGCCAGCAGCGTAGGACTAGACCCGAACACCGGGGAGCTGTTTTTT. Its translation is CASSVGLDPNTGELFF.

V and J are TRBV7-3 and TRBJ1-2, with D possibly being TRBD1 (6 bases). V was cut by 3 bases and J by 1 base, with 6 bases left in between. The CDR3 extends over 13 amino acids. Per the germline V gene, CDR1 is SGHTA and CDR2 is FQGTGA. CDR3 nucleotide sequence: TGTGCCAGCAGCTTGGACAGTAACTATGGCTACACCTTC. It yields the protein CASSLDSNYGYTF. Combining the CDR3 with reference TRBV7-3 and TRBJ1-2 gives the whole variable domain GAGVSQTPSNKVTEKGKYVELRCDPISGHTALYWYRQSLGQGPEFLIYFQGTGAADDSGLPNDRFFAVRPEGSVSTLKIQRTERGDSAVYLCASSLDSNYGYTFGSGTRLTVV.

This clone was detected a few times. CDR3 sequence reads: CASSYLSVGGLGELFF. DNA for the CDR3: TGTGCCAGCAGTTACTTGAGTGTAGGGGGCCTCGGGGAGCTGTTTTTT. J is TRBJ2-2 and V is TRBV6-5; 7 nucleotides line up with TRBD1. CDR1 and CDR2 from the germline V gene are MNHEY and SVGAGI. With 1 base clipped from V and 7 bases from J, the junction kept 9 bases outside the gene matches. The length of the CDR3 is 16 residues.

In its sample, this clone was seen a few times. The gene calls are TRBV28 and TRBJ1-6; TRBD1 matches at 7 bases. V was pared by 6 bases and J by 7 bases, with 9 bases of the junction left unmatched. Germline V gene sequence: CDR1 MDHEN, CDR2 SYDVKM. This CDR3 spans 15 amino acids. The CDR3 DNA reads TGTGCCAGCAGCCGAGGGGACAGTGACAATTCACCCCTCCACTTT. Protein product: CASSRGDSDNSPLHF.